The clone carrying this TCR beta chain has more than one count but fewer than ten. This entry is derived from a study of molecular identifiers for immune sequencing clone quantification. V lost 6 bases to trimming and J lost 6 bases; unmatched junction nucleotides: 11. The CDR3 contains 16 residues. CDR1 is MNHEY, CDR2 SVGEGT, per germline. Libraries of bulk TCR were made by previously described methods (with listed TCR primers). TCRdb called the PCR reads again in MiXCR, with one record for every CDR3 protein. The sample lists 75,000 to 95,000 distinct CDR3 sequences, about 23% occurring once. J is TRBJ1-4 and V is TRBV6-2 or TRBV6-3, with 9 positions matching TRBD1. The sequence was obtained from a human donor in good health. Some libraries in this study had Jurkat cell RNA spiked in. The sample consisted of naive CD8+ T cells from blood, with Jurkat cell RNA spiked in. Indicated subset: FACS-sorted CD8+CD4-CCR7+CD45RA+ naive T cells. The CDR3 here is CASRRGTGKLHEKLFF. CDR3 in DNA: TGTGCCAGCAGGAGGGGGACAGGGAAACTTCATGAAAAACTGTTTTTT.